The 18 T cell receptor beta chains below come from one sample, sequenced in a study of T cells in Graves' hyperthyroidism and ophthalmopathy (dated by TCRdb to between 2018 and 2021). The library was prepared using multiplex PCR. TCRdb records Illumina HiSeq 2000 as the sequencer. The TCR beta CDR3 regions were amplified from the RNA transcripts. A first-round RT-PCR of the TCR CDR3 used the HTBI primer set with the Qiagen OneStep RT-PCR kit. TCRdb reworked the public reads: Q25 trimming with fastp, MiXCR clone assembly, productive beta chains retained. Here each entry gathers all rows of one CDR3 protein and keeps the most common genes and DNA. The sample yields 370,000 or so distinct CDR3 sequences; around a quarter were counted once. The ten largest clones capture less than 85% of the sample. Sequencing was performed on blood. Source of these receptors: a middle-aged man with Graves' hyperthyroidism.

This clonotype was picked up a small number of times. V gene TRBV9 combines with J gene TRBJ1-2, with 8 bases identical to TRBD1. Trimming cost V 3 bases and J 10 bases; bases outside gene matches: 5. Germline V gene lookup returns CDR1 SGDLS and CDR2 YYNGEE. This CDR3 has 12 residues. The DNA for the CDR3 is TGTGCCAGCAGCGGGACAGGGAGGTACTACACCTTC. Translated, it gives CASSGTGRYYTF.

In its sample, this clonotype was seen many times. Germline and junction disagree at one end, which may indicate a read error. CDR3 nucleotide sequence: TGTGCCAGCACTTTAAGGCAGGGGGTATCCTACAATGAGCAGTTCTTC. Translated: CASTLRQGVSYNEQFF. This chain joins TRBV12-3 or TRBV12-4 and TRBJ2-1; 7 bases align to TRBD1. The CDR3 loop spans 16 amino acids.

This clonotype was recorded a few times. The chain links TRBV7-9 to TRBJ2-5; 9 bases line up with TRBD1. The CDR3 is 16 residues long. Germline assignment: CDR1 SEHNR and CDR2 FQNEAQ (reference sequence). V lost 5 bases, J lost 2 bases, and 9 bases stayed unmatched. This CDR3 reads CASSLLPGQGQETQYF. CDR3 nucleotides: TGTGCCAGCAGCCTTCTACCGGGACAGGGACAAGAGACCCAGTACTTC.

This clonotype appeared a few times. This chain joins TRBV18 and TRBJ2-7; D remains unclear. Per germline, CDR1 KGHSH and CDR2 LQKENI. Deletions cut 3 bases from V and 3 bases from J, with 9 bases between. The CDR3 has 13 amino acids. CDR3 bases: TGTGCCAGCTCACCTCTCCCGGGCTACGAGCAGTACTTC. Translating gives CASSPLPGYEQYF.

This clonotype was seen a few times. V and J are TRBV11-2 and TRBJ2-1; maybe TRBD2 (5 bases). CDR1 and CDR2 (germline): SGHAT, FQNNGV. V was trimmed by 6 bases and J by 9 bases, leaving 15 bases between them. CDR3 size: 13 residues. CDR3 loop: CASSDGFRGEQFF. The CDR3, as DNA: TGTGCCAGCAGTGATGGTTTCCGGGGTGAGCAGTTCTTC.

This chain uses TRBV6-1 with TRBJ2-7; D is unresolved. This CDR3 has 13 amino acids. Trimming stripped 2 bases from V and 0 bases from J, with 5 bases between. Per germline, CDR1 MNHNS and CDR2 SASEGT. The CDR3 coding sequence is TGTGCCAGCAGTGAATTTGTCTCCTACGAGCAGTACTTC. This encodes CASSEFVSYEQYF.

The gene calls are TRBV20-1 and TRBJ1-1; TRBD1 is a possible D gene (6 bases). Germline CDR1 DFQATT, CDR2 SNEGSKA (reference sequence). The CDR3 contains 13 residues. Trimming left V 3 bases short and J 2 bases short, with 10 bases between. The CDR3 protein is CSASRTANTEAFF. The CDR3 DNA follows: TGCAGTGCTAGCAGGACAGCCAACACTGAAGCTTTCTTT.

The chain recombines TRBV12-3 or TRBV12-4 with TRBJ2-1; D perhaps matches TRBD2 (6 bases). The CDR3 has 12 amino acids. V was cut by 7 bases and J by 6 bases, with 10 bases left in between. The CDR3 protein is CASNPGLNEQFF. The DNA for the CDR3 is TGTGCCAGCAACCCGGGACTCAATGAGCAGTTCTTC.

This sequence joins TRBV6-1 and TRBJ1-6; D gene unclear. CDR3 length equals 16 residues. The V gene's germline CDR1 is MNHNS and CDR2 SASEGT. V lost 1 base, J lost 4 bases, and 11 bases lay in between. The CDR3 nucleotides are TGTGCCAGCAGTGAAGTCTCGGACGGGTATAATTCACCCCTCCACTTT. Protein: CASSEVSDGYNSPLHF.

The rearrangement links TRBV6-1 to TRBJ2-1; TRBD2 matches 9 bases. Per the germline V gene, CDR1 is MNHNS and CDR2 is SASEGT. The CDR3 extends over 15 amino acids. The V segment lost 7 bases and the J segment 9 bases; nucleotides outside the gene matches: 13. The CDR3 DNA is TGTGCCAGCAAGAAACCGGGACTAGCCCATCGTGAGCAGTTCTTC. It specifies CASKKPGLAHREQFF.

This clonotype was seen only once. Since a much larger clone is just one base distant, this may be a read error. The V gene is TRBV7-3, the J gene TRBJ2-5; possibly TRBD2 for D (6 bases). Germline lookup yields CDR1 SGHTA and CDR2 FQGTGA. This CDR3 region has 13 residues. V was clipped by 5 bases and J by 12 bases, with 19 bases between them. CDR3: CASSPRPEGSKYF. CDR3 DNA sequence: TGTGCCAGCAGCCCTCGGCCGGAGGGGTCCAAGTACTTC.

This chain links TRBV19 with TRBJ2-3; D remains ambiguous. This CDR3 region has 17 residues. CDR1 is LNHDA, CDR2 SQIVND, per germline (reference sequence). The V end lost 5 bases, the J end lost 1 base, and 19 bases lay between the germline ends. The CDR3 DNA is TGTGCCAGTAGTGCCCGACTCCTCACGGTGGGCACAGATACGCAGTATTTT. It specifies CASSARLLTVGTDTQYF.

This clonotype has more than one count but fewer than ten. The rearrangement joins TRBV5-4 to TRBJ2-3; TRBD1 matches 7 bases. The CDR3 is made up of 16 amino acids. V trimming: 5 bases; J trimming: 2 bases; junction bases outside the gene matches: 11. CDR1 SGHNT and CDR2 YYREEE come from the germline V gene (reference sequence). CDR3 bases: TGTGCCAGCAGTCCCTCGACAGGGTCCCACACAGATACGCAGTATTTT. Protein sequence: CASSPSTGSHTDTQYF.

This chain connects TRBV11-3 to TRBJ2-1, with TRBD2 matching over 12 bases. Germline loops: CDR1 SGHNT, CDR2 YENEEA. The CDR3 length is 15 residues. V trimming: 5 bases; J trimming: 8 bases; junction bases outside the gene matches: 7. CDR3 sequence reads: CASSQPSGRGDEQFF. The CDR3 DNA reads TGTGCCAGCAGCCAACCTAGCGGGAGGGGCGATGAGCAGTTCTTC.

This clonotype showed up many times. The rearrangement links TRBV3-1 to TRBJ2-3, with 8 positions matching TRBD2. Trimming removed 5 bases from V and 4 bases from J; junction bases left unmatched: 5. The length of the CDR3 is 14 residues. CDR1 is LGHDT, CDR2 YNNKEL, per germline (reference sequence). The CDR3 reads CASSSREGADTQYF. The CDR3 bases are TGTGCCAGCAGCTCCCGGGAGGGGGCAGATACGCAGTATTTT.

V is TRBV7-9 and J is TRBJ2-3, with D possibly TRBD2 on 6 matching bases. This CDR3 has 14 residues. The V gene lost 4 bases and the J gene lost 2 bases, with 10 bases spanning the gap. The germline gives CDR1 SEHNR, CDR2 FQNEAQ (reference sequence). This chain's CDR3 is CASSWKLATDTQYF. CDR3 nucleotide sequence: TGTGCCAGCAGCTGGAAACTAGCCACAGATACGCAGTATTTT.

The V call is TRBV11-2, the J call TRBJ2-7; D is possibly TRBD1 (5 bases). The CDR3 loop spans 15 amino acids. Germline CDR1 is SGHAT and CDR2 is FQNNGV. V lost 2 bases and J 0 bases, leaving 11 bases between the germline ends. The CDR3: CASSLFRANSYEQYF. The CDR3 nucleotides read TGTGCCAGCAGCTTATTCAGGGCCAACTCCTACGAGCAGTACTTC. Complete variable domain (other parts from reference TRBV11-2 and TRBJ2-7): EAGVAQSPRYKIIEKRQSVAFWCNPISGHATLYWYQQILGQGPKLLIQFQNNGVVDDSQLPKDRFSAERLKGVDSTLKIQPAKLEDSAVYLCASSLFRANSYEQYFGPGTRLTVT.

The chain has TRBV2 and TRBJ1-6; maybe TRBD1 (5 bases). The CDR3 loop spans 17 amino acids. Germline CDR1 SNHLY, CDR2 FYNNEI. Trimming stripped 3 bases from V and 5 bases from J, with 17 bases between. CDR3 DNA: TGTGCCAGCAGTGATATAATGGGGGAGGGCCATAATTCACCCCTCCACTTT. This gives the protein CASSDIMGEGHNSPLHF.